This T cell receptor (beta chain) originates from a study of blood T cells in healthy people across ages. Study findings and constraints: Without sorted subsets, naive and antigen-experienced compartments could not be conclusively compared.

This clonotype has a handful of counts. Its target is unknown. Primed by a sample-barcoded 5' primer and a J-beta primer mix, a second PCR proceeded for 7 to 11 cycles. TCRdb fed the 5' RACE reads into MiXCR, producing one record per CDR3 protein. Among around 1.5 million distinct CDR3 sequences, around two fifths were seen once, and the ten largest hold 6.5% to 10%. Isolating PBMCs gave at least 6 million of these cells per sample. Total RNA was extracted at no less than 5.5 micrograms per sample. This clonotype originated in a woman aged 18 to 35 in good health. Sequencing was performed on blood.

The CDR3 protein is CASEIRTGQNYGYTF. The CDR3 DNA sequence: TGTGCCAGCGAAATAAGGACAGGGCAAAACTATGGCTACACCTTC. V is TRBV2 and J is TRBJ1-2; 8 bases line up with TRBD1. V shed 8 bases and J 2 bases; nucleotides not matched to a gene: 10. The CDR3 runs to 15 residues. CDR1 and CDR2 (germline): SNHLY, FYNNEI.